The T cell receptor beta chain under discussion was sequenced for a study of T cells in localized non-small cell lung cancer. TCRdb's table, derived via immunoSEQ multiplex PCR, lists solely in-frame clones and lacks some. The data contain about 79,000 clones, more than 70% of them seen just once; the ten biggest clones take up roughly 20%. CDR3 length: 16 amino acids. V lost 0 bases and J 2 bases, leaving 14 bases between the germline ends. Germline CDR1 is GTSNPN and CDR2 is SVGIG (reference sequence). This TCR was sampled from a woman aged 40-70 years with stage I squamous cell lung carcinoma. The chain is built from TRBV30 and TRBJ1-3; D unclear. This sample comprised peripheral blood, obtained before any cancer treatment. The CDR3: CAWSVSNGVAGNTIYF. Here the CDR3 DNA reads TGTGCCTGGAGTGTAAGTAACGGAGTGGCTGGAAACACCATATATTTT.